The entry below gives a single T cell receptor (beta chain) sequence along with its context. As yet, its antigen is unknown. The run of the v3.0 immunoSEQ assay was at survey level. Produced via immunoSEQ multiplex PCR; TCRdb's table is partial and in-frame only. Here the sample spans about 28,000 clones, over 85% being singletons. The V and J ends lost 7 bases and 0 bases respectively, with 10 bases between them. The CDR3 length is 14 residues. Per the germline V gene, CDR1 is SNHLY and CDR2 is FYNNEI. This sample was taken from a study of long-term antiretroviral therapy in people with HIV. Study results and caveats: In samples taken after ART, diversity increased but remained below transplant donor control levels.

This TCR was recovered from a woman younger than 30 with HIV. Sequenced material: unsorted PBMCs, taken 1.8 years after starting antiretroviral therapy. The rearrangement joins TRBV2 to TRBJ1-3; D remains unclear. CDR3 protein: CASMGSSSGNTIYF. For the CDR3, the DNA is TGTGCCAGCATGGGCAGCTCCTCTGGAAACACCATATATTTT.